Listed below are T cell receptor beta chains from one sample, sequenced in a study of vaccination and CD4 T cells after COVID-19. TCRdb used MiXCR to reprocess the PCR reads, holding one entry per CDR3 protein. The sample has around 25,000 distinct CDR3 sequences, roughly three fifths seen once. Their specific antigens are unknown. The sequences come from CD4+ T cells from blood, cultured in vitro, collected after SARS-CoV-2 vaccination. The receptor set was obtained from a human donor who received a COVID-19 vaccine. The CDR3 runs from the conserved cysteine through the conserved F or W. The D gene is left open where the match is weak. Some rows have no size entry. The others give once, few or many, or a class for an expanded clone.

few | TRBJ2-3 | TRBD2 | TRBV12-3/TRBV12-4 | TGTGCCAGCAGTCCGGACCGACTAGCGGGGGGCACAGATACGCAGTATTTT | CASSPDRLAGGTDTQYF
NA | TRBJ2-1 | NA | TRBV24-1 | TGTGCCACCAGTGGGGAGGGGGGGATGTACAATGAGCAGTTCTTC | CATSGEGGMYNEQFF
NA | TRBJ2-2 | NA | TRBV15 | TGTGCCACCAGCAGCGTCCTTAGCACAGGGTTAGCCGGGGGGCTGTTTTTT | CATSSVLSTGLAGGLFF
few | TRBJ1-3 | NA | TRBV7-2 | TGTGCCAGCAGCTTAGTTGGTAACACCATATATTTT | CASSLVGNTIYF
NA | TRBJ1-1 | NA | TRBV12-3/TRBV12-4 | TGTGCCAGCAGTGCCGGGACACCGAACACTGAAGCTTTCTTT | CASSAGTPNTEAFF
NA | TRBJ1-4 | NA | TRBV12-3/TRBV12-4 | TGTGCCAGCAGTTTAGGACAGCAGAATGAAAAACTGTTTTTT | CASSLGQQNEKLFF
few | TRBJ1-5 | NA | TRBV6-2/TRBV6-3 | TGTGCCAGCAGATACGAAGATCAGCCCCAGCATTTT | CASRYEDQPQHF
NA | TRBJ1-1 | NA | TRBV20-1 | TGCAGTGCTAGAGATGAATCAGGGTTGAACACTGAAGCTTTCTTT | CSARDESGLNTEAFF
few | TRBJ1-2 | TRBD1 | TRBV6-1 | TGTGCCAGCAGTGCCCAGACGACAGGGGCTAACTATGGCTACACCTTC | CASSAQTTGANYGYTF
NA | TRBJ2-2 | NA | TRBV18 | TGTGCCAGCTCACCACAGGTGAACACCGGGGAGCTGTTTTTT | CASSPQVNTGELFF
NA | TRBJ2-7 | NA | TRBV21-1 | TGTGCCAGCAGCAAAGTTGGAGGTGGCTACGAGCAGTACTTC | CASSKVGGGYEQYF
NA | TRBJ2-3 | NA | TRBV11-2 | TGTGCCAGCAGCTTAGATGGGTCCCTTCAAGATACGCAGTATTTT | CASSLDGSLQDTQYF
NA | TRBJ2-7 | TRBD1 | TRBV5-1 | TGCGCCAGCAGCTTCCCCTTGGACAGGGATCCCTCCTACGAGCAGTACTTC | CASSFPLDRDPSYEQYF
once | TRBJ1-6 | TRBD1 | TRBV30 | TGTGCCTGGACTGGGGACAGGGATTCACCCCTCCACTTT | CAWTGDRDSPLHF
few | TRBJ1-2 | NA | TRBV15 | TGTGCCACGGAGAGAGGGAGATTGAACTATGGCTACACCTTC | CATERGRLNYGYTF
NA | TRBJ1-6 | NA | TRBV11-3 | TGTGCCAGCAGCCCTGCCGGGGATAATTCACCCCTCCACTTT | CASSPAGDNSPLHF
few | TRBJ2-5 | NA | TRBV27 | TGTGCCAGCAGTCTTACCTACCAAGAGACCCAGTACTTC | CASSLTYQETQYF
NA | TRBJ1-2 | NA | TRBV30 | TGTGCCTGGAGCCCCGACTATGACGGAGAGGGGGGCTATGGCTACACCTTC | CAWSPDYDGEGGYGYTF
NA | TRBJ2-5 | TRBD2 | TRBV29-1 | TGCAGCGTGCTGAGCGGGGCCCAAGAGACCCAGTACTTC | CSVLSGAQETQYF
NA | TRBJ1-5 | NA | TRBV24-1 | TGTGCCACCAGTGACTATGGGACTCAGCCCCAGCATTTT | CATSDYGTQPQHF
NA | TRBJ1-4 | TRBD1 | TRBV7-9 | TGTGCCAGCAGCCCTGGACAGGGCCATTCGTTTACAACTAATGAAAAACTGTTTTTT | CASSPGQGHSFTTNEKLFF
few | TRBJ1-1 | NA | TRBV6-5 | TGTGCCAGCAGTTCCACGGCGACTAACACTGAAGCTTTCTTT | CASSSTATNTEAFF
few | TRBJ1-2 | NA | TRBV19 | TGTGCCAGTAGTCCGGGCCCGGGGAACTATGGCTACACCTTC | CASSPGPGNYGYTF
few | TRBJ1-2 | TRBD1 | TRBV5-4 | TGTGCCAGCAGCTCGGAACGACAGGGGACCTATGGCTACACCTTC | CASSSERQGTYGYTF
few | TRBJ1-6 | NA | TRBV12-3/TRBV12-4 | TGTGCCAGCAGTTTAGTGGCCTCAGGGGTCCCACCCCTCCACTTT | CASSLVASGVPPLHF
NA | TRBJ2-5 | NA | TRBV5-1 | TGCGCCAGCAGCGGGGGGCAACCTCAAGAGACCCAGTACTTC | CASSGGQPQETQYF
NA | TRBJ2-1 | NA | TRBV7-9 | TGTGCCAGCAGCTTAAGCCCAGGGGTTTCCTACAATGAGCAGTTCTTC | CASSLSPGVSYNEQFF
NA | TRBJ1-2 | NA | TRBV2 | TGTGCCAGCAGTGAAGGAGTCTATGGCTACACCTTC | CASSEGVYGYTF
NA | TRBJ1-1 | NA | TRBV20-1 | TGCAGTGCTAGAGCAAGGGGTAACACTGAAGCTTTCTTT | CSARARGNTEAFF
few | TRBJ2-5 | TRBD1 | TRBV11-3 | TGTGCCAGCAGCTCTCGGACAGGGCAAGAGACCCAGTACTTC | CASSSRTGQETQYF
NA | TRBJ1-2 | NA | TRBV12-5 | TGTGCTAGTGGTTTGGAACAAGGGGGTAGCTATGGCTACACCTTC | CASGLEQGGSYGYTF
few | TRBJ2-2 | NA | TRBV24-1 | TGTGCCACCAGTACCTCGACATATAGGTCCGGGGAGCTGTTTTTT | CATSTSTYRSGELFF
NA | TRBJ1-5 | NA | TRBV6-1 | TGTGCCAGCAGTCATAACAGGGATCAGCCCCAGCATTTT | CASSHNRDQPQHF
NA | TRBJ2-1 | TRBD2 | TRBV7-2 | TGTGCCAGCAGCGCGGGACTAAACAATGAGCAGTTCTTC | CASSAGLNNEQFF
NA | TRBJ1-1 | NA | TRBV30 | TGTGCCTGGAAGCGGGACCTATTAGAAGCTTTCTTT | CAWKRDLLEAFF
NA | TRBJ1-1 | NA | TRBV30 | TGTGCCTGGATCCCCGAAACCGGACGGGGTGGGGGCACTGAAGCTTTCTTT | CAWIPETGRGGGTEAFF
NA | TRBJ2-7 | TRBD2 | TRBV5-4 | TGTGCCAGCAGCTTGGGACTAGCGGAGGACTACGAGCAGTACTTC | CASSLGLAEDYEQYF
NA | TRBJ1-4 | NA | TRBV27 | TGTGCCAGCAGTTTATCGGGCCAGAATAATGAAAAACTGTTTTTT | CASSLSGQNNEKLFF
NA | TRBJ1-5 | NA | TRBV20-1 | TGCAGTGCGTCGCTAGGGGGCAATCAGCCCCAGCATTTT | CSASLGGNQPQHF
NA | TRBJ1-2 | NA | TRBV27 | TGTGCCAGCAGTTTATACCCACCCTACAACTATGGCTACACCTTC | CASSLYPPYNYGYTF
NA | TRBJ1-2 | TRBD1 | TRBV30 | TGTGCCTGGAGTGTGCAATCAGGGGGAAGGGGTGTCTACACCTTC | CAWSVQSGGRGVYTF
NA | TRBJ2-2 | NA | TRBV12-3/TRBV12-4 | TGTGCCAGCAGTTCAGGGGGGCGATGGGACACCGGGGAGCTGTTTTTT | CASSSGGRWDTGELFF
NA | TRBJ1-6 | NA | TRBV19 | TGTGCCAGTAGTCCACCGGGAGGGGTAGGTAATTCACCCCTCCACTTT | CASSPPGGVGNSPLHF
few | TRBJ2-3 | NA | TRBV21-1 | TGTGCCAGCAGCGCCCCAGCGGGACCTCTCACAGATACGCAGTATTTT | CASSAPAGPLTDTQYF
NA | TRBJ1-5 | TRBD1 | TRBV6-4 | TGTGCCAGCAGTGACTTCCCAGGGGGACGGCCCCAGCATTTT | CASSDFPGGRPQHF
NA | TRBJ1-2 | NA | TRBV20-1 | TGCAGTGCTGCTCTAAAAGGGGACCGCTACACCTTC | CSAALKGDRYTF
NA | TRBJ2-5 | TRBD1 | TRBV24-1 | TGTGCCACCAGTGATTCCGACAGGGTCGAGACCCAGTACTTC | CATSDSDRVETQYF
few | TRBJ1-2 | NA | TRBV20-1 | TGCAGTGCAAGGGCGGACGGGGGGATTGGTGGCTACACCTTC | CSARADGGIGGYTF
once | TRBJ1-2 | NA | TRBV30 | TGTGCCTGGAGTTCCGGGACGGGAGACTATGGCTACACCTTC | CAWSSGTGDYGYTF
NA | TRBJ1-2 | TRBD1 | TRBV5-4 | TGTGCCAGCAGGTGGGACAGGTCAAACTATGGCTACACCTTC | CASRWDRSNYGYTF
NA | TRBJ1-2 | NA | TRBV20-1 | TGCAGTGCTACAGAGGGACTCTATGGCTACACCTTC | CSATEGLYGYTF
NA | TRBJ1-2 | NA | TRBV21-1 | TGTGCCAGCAGCAAAGTTCCAGGGAGAAGTGGCTACACCTTC | CASSKVPGRSGYTF
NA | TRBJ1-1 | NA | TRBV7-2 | TGTGCCAGCAGCCTACAGGGAATTAACACTGAAGCTTTCTTT | CASSLQGINTEAFF
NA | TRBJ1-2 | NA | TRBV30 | TGTGCCTGGAGTGTACTCCAGGGGATAGAGGGCTACACCTTC | CAWSVLQGIEGYTF
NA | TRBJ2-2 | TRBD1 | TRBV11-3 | TGTGCCAGCAGCCTCCTGACAGGGGGGGAGACCGGGGAGCTGTTTTTT | CASSLLTGGETGELFF
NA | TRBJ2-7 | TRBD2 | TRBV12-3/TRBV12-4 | TGTGCCAGCAGTCCCGCTAGCGGGGGTTCACCCGAGCAGTACTTC | CASSPASGGSPEQYF
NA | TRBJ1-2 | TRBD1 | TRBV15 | TGTGCCACCAGCAGTGCCGGGACAGGGGCGTTAGGGTATGGCTACACCTTC | CATSSAGTGALGYGYTF